The 20 T cell receptor beta chains below come from one sample, sequenced in a study of T cells in Graves' hyperthyroidism and ophthalmopathy. Amplification of TCR beta CDR3 regions used RNA as the template. A set of HTBI primers served as the primers for a first-round RT-PCR of the TCR CDR3. One entry per CDR3 protein, called by TCRdb with MiXCR from the multiplex PCR reads. The sample carries 300,000 to 450,000 distinct CDR3 sequences, about 18% recorded once. The sequenced sample was blood. All receptors derive from a man aged 18 to 35 with Graves' ophthalmopathy.

This clonotype was recorded at least ten times. The chain recombines TRBV3-1 with TRBJ2-1; 13 nucleotides match TRBD2. Germline values: CDR1 LGHDT, CDR2 YNNKEL (reference sequence). The CDR3 extends over 15 amino acids. Trimming cost V 3 bases and J 15 bases; bases outside gene matches: 11. CDR3 loop: CASSQTTGTSGALFF. CDR3 nucleotides: TGTGCCAGCAGCCAGACAACCGGGACTAGCGGGGCCCTGTTCTTC.

This clonotype has at least ten counts. The chain has TRBV2 and TRBJ2-2, with TRBD1 as a possible D gene (6 bases). The CDR3 has 14 amino acids. The V gene lost 6 bases and the J gene lost 2 bases, with 10 bases spanning the gap. Germline V CDR1 and CDR2: SNHLY, FYNNEI. CDR3 loop: CASRGQANTGELFF. DNA of the CDR3: TGTGCCAGCAGGGGACAAGCCAACACCGGGGAGCTGTTTTTT.

The gene calls are TRBV6-1 and TRBJ1-5; D not certain. Trimming removed 5 bases at V and 3 bases at J, with 14 bases between. CDR1 is MNHNS and CDR2 is SASEGT in the germline V gene. The CDR3 has 15 amino acids. This chain's CDR3 is CASSYSGVSNQPQHF. The CDR3 DNA reads as TGTGCCAGCAGTTACTCCGGGGTCTCCAATCAGCCCCAGCATTTT.

This clonotype was picked up many times. The chain uses TRBV6-2 or TRBV6-3 and TRBJ1-5, with D possibly being TRBD1 (5 bases). This CDR3 spans 15 amino acids. Germline CDR1 MNHEY, CDR2 SVGEGT. V lost 2 bases to trimming and J lost 2 bases, with 10 bases between them. DNA for the CDR3: TGTGCCAGCAGTTACCAGGGCCTAGGCAATCAGCCCCAGCATTTT. This encodes CASSYQGLGNQPQHF.

The sample holds many counts of this clonotype. The chain employs TRBV18 and TRBJ2-7; possible D gene TRBD1, 5 bases. The V gene's germline CDR1 is KGHSH and CDR2 LQKENI. The CDR3 is 14 amino acids. Trimming removed 3 bases at V and 5 bases at J, with 14 bases between. The CDR3 is CASSPQGSVDEQYF. CDR3 DNA sequence: TGTGCCAGCTCACCCCAGGGTTCGGTGGACGAGCAGTACTTC.

This clonotype came up many times. The gene calls are TRBV6-1 and TRBJ1-1; D is unresolved. V lost 5 bases and J lost 0, with 10 bases in between. The CDR3 contains 14 residues. Germline V gene data show CDR1 as MNHNS and CDR2 as SASEGT. The CDR3 DNA reads as TGTGCCAGCAGTTCGTCCCCTATGAACACTGAAGCTTTCTTT. Amino acids: CASSSSPMNTEAFF.

The rearrangement links TRBV2 to TRBJ2-1, with no clear D. V lost 6 bases and J 8 bases, leaving 20 bases between the germline ends. This CDR3 has 15 residues. Germline V gene lookup returns CDR1 SNHLY and CDR2 FYNNEI. CDR3 bases: TGTGCCAGCAGAGGTCCCCGGCAGGTTGGCGATGAGCAGTTCTTC. It encodes CASRGPRQVGDEQFF.

This clonotype came up a few times. The genes are TRBV10-3 and TRBJ1-2; no reliable D call. V dropped 0 bases and J dropped 3 bases, with 8 bases sitting between them. Germline loops: CDR1 ENHRY, CDR2 SYGVKD. The CDR3 has 14 amino acids. The DNA of the CDR3 is TGTGCCATCAGTGAGTCGTCCCAATACTATGGCTACACCTTC. Its translation is CAISESSQYYGYTF.

In its sample, this clonotype was seen a few times. The chain recombines TRBV20-1 with TRBJ1-6; possible D gene TRBD1, 6 bases. There are 16 residues in the CDR3. The V end was cut by 0 bases, the J end by 9 bases, with 18 bases between. The germline CDR1 and CDR2 sequences are DFQATT and SNEGSKA (reference sequence). DNA for the CDR3: TGCAGTGCTAGAGATCTCGTGGAGGGGGGGAGTTCACCCCTCCACTTT. Translation: CSARDLVEGGSSPLHF.

This clonotype was counted at least ten times. The CDR3 sequence is CASSLGGAAPRETQYF. In DNA form, the CDR3 reads TGTGCCAGCAGTTTAGGGGGGGCCGCACCTCGAGAGACCCAGTACTTC. V gene TRBV12-3 or TRBV12-4 combines with J gene TRBJ2-5, with D possibly called TRBD1 or TRBD2 (6 bases each). The CDR3 consists of 16 residues. Deletions cut 1 base from V and 4 bases from J, with 16 bases between.

This clonotype occurred many times. The gene calls are TRBV3-1 and TRBJ2-1; TRBD2 agrees at 7 bases. Germline V lookup: CDR1 LGHDT, CDR2 YNNKEL (reference sequence). V was pared by 1 base and J by 7 bases, with 10 bases of the junction left unmatched. The CDR3 is made up of 16 amino acids. In DNA, the CDR3 is TGTGCCAGCAGCCAAGGGGAGGGACGCCACTATAATGAGCAGTTCTTC. This encodes CASSQGEGRHYNEQFF.

The J gene is TRBJ2-6, the V gene TRBV11-2; either TRBD1 or TRBD2 may supply D (5 bases each). Germline V gene sequence: CDR1 SGHAT, CDR2 FQNNGV. V gave up 6 bases and J gave up 2 bases, with 17 bases separating them. CDR3 length: 17 residues. The CDR3 sequence: CASRALGGPPGANVLTF. CDR3 bases: TGTGCCAGCAGGGCCCTTGGGGGTCCCCCTGGGGCCAACGTCCTGACTTTC.

For the CDR3, the DNA is TGTGCCAGCAGCTCCCCGGGGACCAATTCACCCCTCCACTTT. Amino acid sequence: CASSSPGTNSPLHF. This chain links TRBV7-9 with TRBJ1-6; D perhaps matches TRBD1 (5 bases). This CDR3 is built from 14 residues. Per germline, CDR1 SEHNR and CDR2 FQNEAQ (reference sequence). V lost 4 bases and J 7 bases, leaving 11 bases between the germline ends.

This clonotype was observed many times. The V call is TRBV27, the J call TRBJ2-1; D gene unclear. The length of the CDR3 is 13 residues. V gave up 3 bases and J gave up 7 bases, with 10 bases separating them. Germline values: CDR1 MNHEY, CDR2 SMNVEV (reference sequence). The CDR3 region has the DNA TGTGCCAGCAGTTTCGCACCGGGTAATGAGCAGTTCTTC. Translating gives CASSFAPGNEQFF.

This clonotype was seen only a few times. The chain recombines TRBV20-1 with TRBJ1-6, with 8 bases that match TRBD1. The CDR3 has 12 residues. Germline V gives CDR1 DFQATT, CDR2 SNEGSKA (reference sequence). Trimming at V came to 6 bases and at J to 8 bases, leaving 3 bases not matched to a gene. The CDR3 DNA follows: TGCAGTGCACCGGACAGGGATTCACCCCTCCACTTT. This codes for CSAPDRDSPLHF.

This clonotype has at least ten counts. The chain is built from TRBV18 and TRBJ1-1, with a possible D match to TRBD1 (5 bases). V was cut by 5 bases and J by 4 bases, with 11 bases left in between. The length of the CDR3 is 13 residues. Germline CDR1 KGHSH, CDR2 LQKENI. The CDR3 is CASSTAGSTEAFF. The CDR3 nucleotides are TGTGCCAGCTCAACTGCAGGGTCCACTGAAGCTTTCTTT.

This chain connects TRBV5-6 to TRBJ2-1; TRBD2 agrees at 10 bases. The CDR3 extends over 17 amino acids. From germline, CDR1 is SGHDT and CDR2 YYEEEE. Trimming removed 3 bases from V and 7 bases from J; junction bases left unmatched: 13. The CDR3 spells CASSSLSSGGAWNEQFF. As DNA, the CDR3 is TGTGCCAGCAGCTCCCTCTCGAGCGGGGGGGCCTGGAATGAGCAGTTCTTC.

This rearrangement joins TRBV6-1 to TRBJ1-4; tentative D call: TRBD1 (6 bases). The V gene lost 6 bases and the J gene lost 6 bases, with 11 bases spanning the gap. Germline CDR1 and CDR2: MNHNS and SASEGT. The CDR3 is made up of 13 amino acids. CDR3 sequence reads: CASSGEGDEKLFF. DNA for the CDR3: TGTGCCAGCAGCGGGGAGGGGGATGAAAAACTGTTTTTT.

Notes on this clonotype: Given a much more abundant clone one base away, this may be a read error. This chain links TRBV27 with TRBJ2-5; 9 nucleotides line up with TRBD1. The CDR3 is 16 amino acids. From germline, CDR1 is MNHEY and CDR2 SMNVEV (reference sequence). J lost 5 bases, V lost 5 bases, and 12 bases had no gene match. The CDR3 DNA reads as TGTGCCAGCAGTGATTTTACAGGGGGCGCTTGGGAGACCCAGTACTTC. Residues: CASSDFTGGAWETQYF.

A few counts support this clonotype. The V call is TRBV6-2 or TRBV6-3, the J call TRBJ1-5; 7 positions match TRBD1. The length of the CDR3 is 15 residues. The germline V gene encodes CDR1 MNHEY and CDR2 SVGEGT. V lost 6 bases to trimming and J lost 0 bases; unmatched junction nucleotides: 5. CDR3 residues: CASRGTVYSNQPQHF. CDR3 DNA sequence: TGTGCCAGCAGAGGGACAGTCTATAGCAATCAGCCCCAGCATTTT.